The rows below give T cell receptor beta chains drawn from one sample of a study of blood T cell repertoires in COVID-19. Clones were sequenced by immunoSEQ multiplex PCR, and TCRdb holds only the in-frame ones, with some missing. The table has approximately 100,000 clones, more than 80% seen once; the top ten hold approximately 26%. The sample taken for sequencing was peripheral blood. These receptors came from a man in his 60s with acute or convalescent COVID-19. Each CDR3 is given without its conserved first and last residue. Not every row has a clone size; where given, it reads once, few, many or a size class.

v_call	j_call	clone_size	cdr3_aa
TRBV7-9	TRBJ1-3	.	AINWGAGNTIY
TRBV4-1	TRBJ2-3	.	ASSRRAGVVSDTQY
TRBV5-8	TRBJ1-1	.	ASSRDQGPATEAF
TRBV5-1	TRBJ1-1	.	ASSLARNTEAF
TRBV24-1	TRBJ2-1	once	ATSVSGKSGRGHEQF
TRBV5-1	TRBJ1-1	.	ASSSQLMGTGEAF
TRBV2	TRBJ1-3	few	ASTPDGSSGNTIY
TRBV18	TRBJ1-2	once	ASSPLIRDSTNYGYT
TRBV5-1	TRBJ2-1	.	ASSFTAGTAYNEQF
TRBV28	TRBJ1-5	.	ASSLGAEHQPQH
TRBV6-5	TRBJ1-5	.	ASSYTETQPQH
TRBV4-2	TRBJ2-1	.	ASSQETSGREKNEQF
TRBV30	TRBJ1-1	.	AWSDGNTEAF
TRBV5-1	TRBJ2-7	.	ASSLWTGFFLGYEQY
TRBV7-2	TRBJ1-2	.	ASSLGPGLRGYGYT
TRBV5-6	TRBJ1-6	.	ASSILRSPLH
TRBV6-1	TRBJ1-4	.	ASSVERALRREKLF
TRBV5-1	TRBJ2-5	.	ASSLPGSETQY
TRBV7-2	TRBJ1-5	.	ASSPGQGRGQPQH
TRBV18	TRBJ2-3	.	ASSPPAGSDTQY
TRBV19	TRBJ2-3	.	ASSVGTSGTDTQY
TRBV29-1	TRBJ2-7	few	SVGYGTAEQY
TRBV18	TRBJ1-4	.	ASKPGQGNEKLF
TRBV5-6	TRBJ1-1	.	ASGYITTANTEAF
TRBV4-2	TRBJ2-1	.	ASSIAGEGENEQF
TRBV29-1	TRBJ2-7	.	SAAGNSYEQY
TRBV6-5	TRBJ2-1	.	ASSPRGREQF
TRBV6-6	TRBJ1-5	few	ASRDGTGLGNQPQH
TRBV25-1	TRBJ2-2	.	ASSFRDRNTGELF